The rows below give T cell receptor beta chains drawn from one sample of a study of tumor and adjacent non-tumor tissue in lung cancer. A single record per CDR3 protein comes from TCRdb applying MiXCR to the multiplex PCR reads. The data hold over 85,000 distinct CDR3 sequences, with over 70% observed a single time. Sequencing was done on a sample of lung tumor tissue. The receptors come from a man between 65 and 85 years old with non-small cell lung cancer. Both conserved end residues are trimmed from each CDR3.

v_gene,j_gene,CDR3aa
TRBV5-5,TRBJ1-5,ASSRDRGRQQQH
TRBV10-2,TRBJ2-2,ASSDIGELF
TRBV30,TRBJ1-6,TCGPSLH
TRBV12-3/TRBV12-4,TRBJ1-2,GISLGGGVNYGYT
TRBV10-3,TRBJ2-7,TINGRQRADEQY
TRBV10-3,TRBJ2-7,AIKRAEGYEHY
TRBV7-8,TRBJ1-2,ASSRGPVGYGYT
TRBV7-9,TRBJ1-2,ASSGGVNYGYT
TRBV6-6,TRBJ1-1,ASVTGNVTGAF
TRBV29-1,TRBJ1-2,SVILYQSSGEDGYT
TRBV6-2/TRBV6-3,TRBJ2-7,VSSYDFLAGEGEQY
TRBV7-8,TRBJ2-7,AGSPTSGGSYGQY
TRBV12-3/TRBV12-4,TRBJ1-6,ASNLRRGGGLPLH
TRBV6-5,TRBJ2-2,AGNYLRRAAKELF
TRBV6-5,TRBJ2-7,AIEMRLAGSYEQY
TRBV6-2/TRBV6-3,TRBJ2-3,PSINSGRVSDTQY
TRBV29-1,TRBJ1-2,GVGEYVQGHTNYGYT
TRBV14,TRBJ2-1,ASSIQGPCNEQS
TRBV29-1,TRBJ2-6,SVVSERGGPSGANVLT
TRBV29-1,TRBJ1-1,NVVRERPEAF
TRBV20-1,TRBJ1-1,SASSDGGRGRLGF
TRBV6-1,TRBJ1-5,ASSKETGGVQPQH
TRBV6-6,TRBJ2-1,ASSPLGSASYNEQF
TRBV5-1,TRBJ1-1,ASSPFQTGGFSETF
TRBV6-2/TRBV6-3,TRBJ1-5,ASSRQGVGYQTQH
TRBV5-1,TRBJ1-2,ASSTEWAHGFT
TRBV29-1,TRBJ2-2,RALGTSFTGELF
TRBV6-5,TRBJ2-5,ASRHTRSETQY
TRBV28,TRBJ2-7,ATNGGSGYEQY
TRBV10-2,TRBJ2-1,ASSSPGPSSHGQF
TRBV10-1,TRBJ2-3,ASSEGDVPSTDTQY
TRBV12-3/TRBV12-4,TRBJ2-5,ASRKRDYPTSGLPQETQY
TRBV4-1,TRBJ1-1,AKSQGGEAF
TRBV11-3,TRBJ2-3,ASSLGLAGSGSDTQY
TRBV11-2,TRBJ1-2,ASSLDMRGGYT